The 12 T cell receptor beta chains given below trace back to one sample, sequenced in a study of blood T cells in healthy people across ages (dated by TCRdb to between 2015 and 2016). Libraries were built with 5' RACE. A second roughly 6 to 11 cycle PCR used a sample-barcoded 5' primer and a J-beta primer mix. The public sequencing data were trimmed at Q25 with fastp and processed into clonotypes with MiXCR by TCRdb, which kept only in-frame beta chains. For every CDR3 protein sequence, its rows merge into one entry that carries the most common genes and DNA. The sample table contains over 1,500,000 distinct CDR3 sequences; only one count was recorded for around 40% of them. Of the sample, 20% to 25% falls within the top ten clones. Sequencing used blood. The receptor source for this set is a human donor in good health.

In its sample, this clonotype was seen a few times. CDR3 protein: CASSPGTFGEQFF. The CDR3 nucleotides read TGTGCCAGCAGTCCTGGGACATTTGGTGAGCAGTTCTTC. The J gene is TRBJ2-1, the V gene TRBV6-2 or TRBV6-3, with TRBD1 as a possible D gene (6 bases). Trimming left V 5 bases short and J 9 bases short, with 14 bases between. CDR3 length: 13 amino acids. Germline loops: CDR1 MNHEY, CDR2 SVGEGT.

This clonotype appeared a few times. J is TRBJ1-2 and V is TRBV5-6, with 12 bases matching TRBD1. Trimming cost V 4 bases and J 11 bases; bases outside gene matches: 6. Germline CDR1 SGHDT, CDR2 YYEEEE. The CDR3 has 13 residues. The CDR3 reads CASSRDRGRLYTF. The CDR3 DNA follows: TGTGCCAGCAGCCGGGACAGGGGGCGTCTTTACACCTTC.

J is TRBJ1-1 and V is TRBV4-2; D not certain. The V and J ends lost 1 base and 5 bases respectively, with 11 bases between them. CDR3 length: 14 residues. CDR1 LGHNA and CDR2 YNFKEQ come from the germline V gene. The CDR3 DNA is TGTGCCAGCAGCCAAGTAGCTGAGGCTACTGAAGCTTTCTTT. Translating gives CASSQVAEATEAFF.

The CDR3 is CASAWGRASEKLFF. CDR3 nucleotides: TGTGCCAGCGCCTGGGGGAGGGCCAGTGAAAAACTGTTTTTT. This sequence joins TRBV7-2 and TRBJ1-4; TRBD1 is a possible D gene (5 bases). The CDR3 spans 14 residues. V was shortened by 8 bases and J by 7 bases, with 17 bases between the two germline ends. Germline V CDR1 and CDR2: SGHTA, FQGNSA.

J is TRBJ1-1 and V is TRBV6-5, with TRBD1 as a possible D gene (6 bases). The CDR3 extends over 13 amino acids. Trimming removed 5 bases from V and 7 bases from J, with 14 bases in between. From germline, CDR1 is MNHEY and CDR2 SVGAGI. The CDR3 sequence is CASSPLGQFEAFF. For the CDR3, the DNA is TGTGCCAGCAGTCCCCTTGGACAGTTTGAAGCTTTCTTT.

The chain is built from TRBV4-3 and TRBJ2-7; 8 nucleotides line up with TRBD2. The length of the CDR3 is 17 residues. CDR1 and CDR2 (germline): LGHNA, YSLEER. The J segment lost 2 bases and the V segment lost 0 bases, leaving 9 bases of the junction unmatched. In nucleotides, the CDR3 is TGCGCCAGCAGCCAAGATCTGGATGCGGGGGGCGCCTACGAGCAGTACTTC. Amino acids: CASSQDLDAGGAYEQYF.

This clonotype was found a few times. The genes are TRBV7-2 and TRBJ1-2, with a tentative D call TRBD1 (6 bases). The germline V gene encodes CDR1 SGHTA and CDR2 FQGNSA. The V gene lost 4 bases and the J gene lost 4 bases, with 13 bases spanning the gap. The CDR3 has 14 amino acids. CDR3 residues: CASSSDVGAYGYTF. In nucleotides, the CDR3 is TGTGCCAGCAGCTCCGATGTGGGGGCCTATGGCTACACCTTC.

The CDR3 is CASSPGQGDHNEQFF. CDR3 sequence (DNA): TGTGCCAGCAGCCCGGGACAGGGGGACCACAATGAGCAGTTCTTC. The genes are TRBV12-3 or TRBV12-4 and TRBJ2-1, with 11 bases that match TRBD1. There are 15 residues in the CDR3. After removal of 6 bases from V and 5 bases from J, the junction contained 6 bases not matched to a gene.

Worth noting for this clonotype: One end of the junction does not line up with germline, which may come from a read error. The chain links TRBV6-5 to TRBJ2-2; D is tentatively TRBD1 or TRBD2 (6 bases each). Looked up from germline, CDR1 is MNHEY and CDR2 is SVGAGI. The CDR3 totals 16 residues. The CDR3 nucleotides read TGTGCCAGTCAAAAGACGTCCCGGAGGGACACCGGGGAGCGGTTTTTT. Protein product: CASQKTSRRDTGERFF.

This clonotype was found a few times. The chain couples TRBV6-6 to TRBJ1-6; D gene unclear. This CDR3 is built from 13 residues. Trimming took 6 bases from V and 8 from J, leaving 11 bases between them. Per the germline V gene, CDR1 is MNHNY and CDR2 is SVGAGI (reference sequence). The CDR3 is CASRPEMDSPLHF. The CDR3 nucleotides are TGTGCCAGCAGGCCCGAAATGGATTCACCCCTCCACTTT.

The gene calls are TRBV27 and TRBJ1-2, with D uncertain. This CDR3 is built from 13 residues. CDR1 is MNHEY and CDR2 is SMNVEV in the germline V gene (reference sequence). Trimming removed 6 bases at V and 4 bases at J, with 12 bases between. CDR3 DNA: TGTGCCAGCAGGGGTCTTGACCTCTATGGCTACACCTTC. It encodes CASRGLDLYGYTF.

V and J are TRBV2 and TRBJ2-1; D may correspond to TRBD1 or TRBD2 (5 bases each). Germline-derived CDR1 and CDR2 are SNHLY and FYNNEI. This CDR3 region has 12 residues. V was pared by 8 bases and J by 5 bases, with 10 bases between. This CDR3 is CASVGVNNEQFF. DNA of the CDR3: TGTGCCAGCGTGGGGGTCAACAATGAGCAGTTCTTC.